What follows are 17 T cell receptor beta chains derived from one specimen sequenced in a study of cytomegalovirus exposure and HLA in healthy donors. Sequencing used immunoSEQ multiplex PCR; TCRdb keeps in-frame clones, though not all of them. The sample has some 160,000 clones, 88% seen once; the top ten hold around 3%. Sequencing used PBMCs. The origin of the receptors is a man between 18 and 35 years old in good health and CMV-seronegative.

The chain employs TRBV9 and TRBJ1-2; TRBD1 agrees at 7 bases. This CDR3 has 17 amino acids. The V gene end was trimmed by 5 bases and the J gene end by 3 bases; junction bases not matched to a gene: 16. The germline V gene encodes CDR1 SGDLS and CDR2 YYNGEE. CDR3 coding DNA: TGTGCCAGCAGTTCTCCGATAACTCAGGGGGGAGACTATGGCTACACCTTC. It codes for CASSSPITQGGDYGYTF. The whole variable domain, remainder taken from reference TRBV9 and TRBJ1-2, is DSGVTQTPKHLITATGQRVTLRCSPRSGDLSVYWYQQSLDQGLQFLIQYYNGEERAKGNILERFSAQQFPDLHSELNLSSLELGDSALYFCASSSPITQGGDYGYTFGSGTRLTVV.

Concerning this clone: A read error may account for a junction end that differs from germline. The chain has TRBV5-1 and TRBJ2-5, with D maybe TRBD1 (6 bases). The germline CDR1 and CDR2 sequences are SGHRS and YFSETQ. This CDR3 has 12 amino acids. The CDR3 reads CASSLAGQGHDF. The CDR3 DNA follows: TGCGCCAGCAGCTTGGCCGGGCAGGGACATGACTTC.

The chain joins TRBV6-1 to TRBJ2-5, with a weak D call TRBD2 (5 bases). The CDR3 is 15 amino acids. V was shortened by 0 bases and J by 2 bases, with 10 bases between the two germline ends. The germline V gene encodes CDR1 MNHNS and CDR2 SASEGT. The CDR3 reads CASSEASGRQETQYF. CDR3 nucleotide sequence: TGTGCCAGCAGTGAAGCGTCGGGGAGACAAGAGACCCAGTACTTC.

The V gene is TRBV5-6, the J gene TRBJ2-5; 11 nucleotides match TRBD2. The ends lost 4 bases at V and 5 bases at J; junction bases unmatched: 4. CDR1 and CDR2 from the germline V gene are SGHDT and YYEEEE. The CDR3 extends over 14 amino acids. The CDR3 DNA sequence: TGTGCCAGCAGCCCCGGACTAGCGGGTGAGACCCAGTACTTC. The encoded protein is CASSPGLAGETQYF.

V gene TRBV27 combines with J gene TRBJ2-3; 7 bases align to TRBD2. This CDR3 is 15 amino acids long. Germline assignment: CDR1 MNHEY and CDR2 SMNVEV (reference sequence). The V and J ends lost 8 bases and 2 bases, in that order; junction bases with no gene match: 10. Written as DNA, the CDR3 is TGTGCCAGCTACCCTGGGCGGGGGTACACAGATACGCAGTATTTT. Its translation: CASYPGRGYTDTQYF.

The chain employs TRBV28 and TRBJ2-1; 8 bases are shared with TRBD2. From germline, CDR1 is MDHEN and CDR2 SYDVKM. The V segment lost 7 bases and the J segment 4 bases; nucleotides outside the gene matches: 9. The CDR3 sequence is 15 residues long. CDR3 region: CASKVAGRFYNEQFF. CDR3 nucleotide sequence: TGTGCCAGCAAGGTAGCGGGACGGTTTTACAATGAGCAGTTCTTC.

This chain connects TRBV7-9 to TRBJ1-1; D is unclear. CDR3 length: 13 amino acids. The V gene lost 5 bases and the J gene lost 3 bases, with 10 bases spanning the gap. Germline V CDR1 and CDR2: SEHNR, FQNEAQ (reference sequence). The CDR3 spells CASSPGYYTEAFF. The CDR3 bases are TGTGCCAGCAGCCCGGGGTATTACACTGAAGCTTTCTTT.

The CDR3, as DNA: TGTGCCAGCAGTGAAGGCCTCCGGGAGGGCACAGATACGCAGTATTTT. Translating it yields CASSEGLREGTDTQYF. The J gene is TRBJ2-3, the V gene TRBV6-1; 7 nucleotides line up with TRBD2. Germline values: CDR1 MNHNS, CDR2 SASEGT. The CDR3 is 16 amino acids. V shed 1 base, J shed 1 base, and the junction held 5 bases outside the gene matches.

In nucleotides, the CDR3 is TGTGCCAGCAGCTCATTTCAAGAGACCCAGTACTTC. Translation gives CASSSFQETQYF. The chain employs TRBV5-4 and TRBJ2-5; D call uncertain. The germline V gene has CDR1 SGHNT and CDR2 YYREEE (reference sequence). Trimming took 3 bases from V and 2 from J, leaving 5 bases between them. The CDR3 sequence is 12 residues long.

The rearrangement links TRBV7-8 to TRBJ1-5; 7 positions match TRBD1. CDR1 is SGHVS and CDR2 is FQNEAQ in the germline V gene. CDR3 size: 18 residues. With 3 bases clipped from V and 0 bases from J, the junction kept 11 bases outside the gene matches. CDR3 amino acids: CASSFRDSDFASNQPQHF. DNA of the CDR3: TGTGCCAGCAGCTTTCGGGACAGCGATTTCGCTAGCAATCAGCCCCAGCATTTT.

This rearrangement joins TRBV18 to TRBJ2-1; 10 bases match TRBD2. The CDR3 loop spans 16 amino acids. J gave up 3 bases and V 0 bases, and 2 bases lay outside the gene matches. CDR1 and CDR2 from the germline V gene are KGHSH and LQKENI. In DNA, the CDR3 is TGTGCCAGCTCACCACCGGTAGCGGGGGGCTACAATGAGCAGTTCTTC. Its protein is CASSPPVAGGYNEQFF.

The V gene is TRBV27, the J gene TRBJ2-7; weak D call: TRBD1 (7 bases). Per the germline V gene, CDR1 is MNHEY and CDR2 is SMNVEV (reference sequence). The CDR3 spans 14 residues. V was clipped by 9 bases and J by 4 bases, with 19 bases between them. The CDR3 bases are TGTGCCAGTTCCCCGGCAGGGGGGTTTTACGAGCAGTACTTC. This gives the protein CASSPAGGFYEQYF.

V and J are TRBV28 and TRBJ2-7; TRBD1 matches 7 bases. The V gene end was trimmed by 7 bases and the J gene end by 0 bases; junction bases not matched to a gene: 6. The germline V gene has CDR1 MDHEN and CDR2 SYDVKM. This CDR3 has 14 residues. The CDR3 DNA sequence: TGTGCCAGCACACGACAGGGCCGCTCCTACGAGCAGTACGTC. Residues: CASTRQGRSYEQYV.

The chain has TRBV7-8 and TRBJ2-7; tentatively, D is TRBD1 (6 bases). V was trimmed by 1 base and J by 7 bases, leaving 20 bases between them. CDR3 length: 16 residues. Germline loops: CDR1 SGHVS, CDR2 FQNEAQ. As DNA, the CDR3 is TGTGCCAGCAGCTTAGGCTTTGGGGGCGCTTCGGGTGAGCAGTACGTC. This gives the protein CASSLGFGGASGEQYV.

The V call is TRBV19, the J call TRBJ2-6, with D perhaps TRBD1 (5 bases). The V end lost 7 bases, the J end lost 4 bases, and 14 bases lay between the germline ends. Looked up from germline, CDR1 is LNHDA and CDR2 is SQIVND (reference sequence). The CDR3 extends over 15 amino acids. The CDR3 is CASTLEGAGANVLTF. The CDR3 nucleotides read TGTGCCAGTACCCTAGAAGGGGCGGGGGCCAACGTCCTGACTTTC. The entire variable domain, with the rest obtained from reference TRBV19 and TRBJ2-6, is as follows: DGGITQSPKYLFRKEGQNVTLSCEQNLNHDAMYWYRQDPGQGLRLIYYSQIVNDFQKGDIAEGYSVSREKKESFPLTVTSAQKNPTAFYLCASTLEGAGANVLTFGAGSRLTVL.

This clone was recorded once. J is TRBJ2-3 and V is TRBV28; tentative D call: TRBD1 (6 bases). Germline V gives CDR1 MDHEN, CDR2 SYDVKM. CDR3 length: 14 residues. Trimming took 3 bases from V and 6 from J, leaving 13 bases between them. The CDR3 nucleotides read TGTGCCAGCAGTTTGGCAGGGGATGGGGATACGCAGTATTTT. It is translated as CASSLAGDGDTQYF.

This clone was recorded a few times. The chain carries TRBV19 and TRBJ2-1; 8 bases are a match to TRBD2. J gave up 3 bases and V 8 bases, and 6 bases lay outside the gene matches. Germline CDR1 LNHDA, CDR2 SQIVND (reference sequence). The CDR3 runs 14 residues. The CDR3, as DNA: TGTGCCAGTCAGAATAGCGGGATCTACAATGAGCAGTTCTTC. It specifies CASQNSGIYNEQFF.